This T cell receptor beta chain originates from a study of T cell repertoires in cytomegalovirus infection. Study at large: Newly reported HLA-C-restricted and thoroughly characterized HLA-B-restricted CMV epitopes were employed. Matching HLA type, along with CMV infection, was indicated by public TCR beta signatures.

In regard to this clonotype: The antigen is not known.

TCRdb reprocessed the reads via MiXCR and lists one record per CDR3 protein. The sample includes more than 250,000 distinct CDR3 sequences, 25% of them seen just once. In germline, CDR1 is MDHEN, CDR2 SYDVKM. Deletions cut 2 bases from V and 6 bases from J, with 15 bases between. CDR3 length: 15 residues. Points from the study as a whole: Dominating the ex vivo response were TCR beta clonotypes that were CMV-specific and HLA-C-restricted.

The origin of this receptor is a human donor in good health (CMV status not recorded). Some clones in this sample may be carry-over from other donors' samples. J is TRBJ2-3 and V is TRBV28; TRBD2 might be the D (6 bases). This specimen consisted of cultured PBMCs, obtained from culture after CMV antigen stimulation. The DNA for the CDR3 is TGTGCCAGCAGTTTAATGGGGGAGGACGCGGATACGCAGTATTTT. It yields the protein CASSLMGEDADTQYF.